The source of this TCR beta chain is a study of radiotherapy plus CTLA-4 blockade in lung cancer. Study-level information: Objective response rate was over 15%; disease control rate, 25% to 35%.

To note about this clone: Its specificity is not known.

Study-wide results and limits: Response, reportedly, was best predicted by interferon-beta along with early blood T cell clone dynamics.

TCRdb's copy holds only in-frame clones and misses some; the assay was immunoSEQ multiplex PCR. The profile shows 85,000 to 120,000 clones, 85% to 90% of them singletons. The sequences come from peripheral blood, collected from a patient treated with radiotherapy plus ipilimumab. This TCR derives from a human donor with non-small cell lung cancer that progressed on radiotherapy plus ipilimumab. Some clones in this sample may be carry-over from other donors' samples.

CDR3: CASSDPSRSDEQFF. The CDR3 DNA sequence: TGTGCCAGCAGTGATCCCTCTCGAAGCGATGAGCAGTTCTTC. The genes are TRBV2 and TRBJ2-1; D gene uncertain. The germline gives CDR1 SNHLY, CDR2 FYNNEI. V lost 3 bases and J 8 bases, leaving 14 bases between the germline ends. This CDR3 region has 14 residues.